Listed below are T cell receptor beta chains from one sample, sequenced in a study of response to subunit inactivated influenza vaccine. TCRdb used MiXCR to reprocess the RT-PCR reads, holding one entry per CDR3 protein. The data contain a few hundred thousand distinct CDR3 sequences, around 10% of them seen just once; the ten biggest clones take up about 11%. Separately, the same data were catalogued under a study of T cells expressing NK-cell markers.

Sequences were derived from PBMCs from blood, sampled on the day of vaccination. Receptors originate from a man over 45 who received an inactivated influenza vaccine. CDR3s include the opening cysteine and the closing phenylalanine or tryptophan. D genes are given only for firm matches. Clone size appears in some rows only: once, few, many, or a class for an expanded clone.

14 many TRBJ1-4 TRBD1 TRBV5-1 TGCGCCAGCAGCCCCGGGACAGGGGGAGAAAAACTGTTTTTT CASSPGTGGEKLFF
14 few TRBJ1-1 - TRBV6-1 TGTGCCAGCAGTGTAACAGGCGGCGGCACTGAAGCTTTCTTT CASSVTGGGTEAFF
14 few TRBJ1-3 - TRBV28 TGTGCCAGCAGTTGGGGTTTCTCTGGAAACACCATATATTTT CASSWGFSGNTIYF
14 - TRBJ2-7 TRBD1 TRBV11-2 TGTGCCAGCAGCCGGACAGGGGGTCCCTACGAGCAGTACTTC CASSRTGGPYEQYF
15 - TRBJ2-1 - TRBV4-2 TGTGCCAGCAGGACCGCGCAATTCGTGTGGAATGAGCAGTTCTTC CASRTAQFVWNEQFF
15 - TRBJ2-5 - TRBV11-2 TGTGCCAGCAGCAGCGAGTCCTATCAACAAGAGACCCAGTACTTC CASSSESYQQETQYF
14 many TRBJ2-7 - TRBV9 TGTGCCAGCAGCGTCTCCACAGCGTCCTACGAGCAGTACTTC CASSVSTASYEQYF
16 few TRBJ2-7 TRBD2 TRBV10-3 TGTGCCATCAGTGAGTCGGACGGCGGGAGGGCTTACGAGCAGTACTTC CAISESDGGRAYEQYF
13 few TRBJ2-2 - TRBV7-9 TGTGCCAGCAGCTCTTCTCCAACCGGGGAGCTGTTTTTT CASSSSPTGELFF
18 - TRBJ2-2 - TRBV11-2 TGTGCCAGCAGCCTAAGGGACACAATATATTCGAACACCGGGGAGCTGTTTTTT CASSLRDTIYSNTGELFF